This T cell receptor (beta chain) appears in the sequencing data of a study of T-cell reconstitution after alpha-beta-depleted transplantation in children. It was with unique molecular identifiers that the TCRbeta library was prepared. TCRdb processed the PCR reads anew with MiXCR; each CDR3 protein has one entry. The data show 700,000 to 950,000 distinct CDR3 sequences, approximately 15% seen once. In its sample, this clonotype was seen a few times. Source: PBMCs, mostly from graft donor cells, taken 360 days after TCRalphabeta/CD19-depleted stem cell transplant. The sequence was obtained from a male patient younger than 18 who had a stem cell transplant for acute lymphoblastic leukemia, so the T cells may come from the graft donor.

The CDR3 reads CASSQDMWDEQYF. CDR3 sequence (DNA): TGCGCCAGCAGCCAAGATATGTGGGACGAGCAGTACTTC. This chain connects TRBV4-1 to TRBJ2-7; D is uncertain. Germline assignment: CDR1 MGHRA and CDR2 YSYEKL. The CDR3 is 13 residues long. The V and J ends lost 0 bases and 5 bases respectively, with 8 bases between them.